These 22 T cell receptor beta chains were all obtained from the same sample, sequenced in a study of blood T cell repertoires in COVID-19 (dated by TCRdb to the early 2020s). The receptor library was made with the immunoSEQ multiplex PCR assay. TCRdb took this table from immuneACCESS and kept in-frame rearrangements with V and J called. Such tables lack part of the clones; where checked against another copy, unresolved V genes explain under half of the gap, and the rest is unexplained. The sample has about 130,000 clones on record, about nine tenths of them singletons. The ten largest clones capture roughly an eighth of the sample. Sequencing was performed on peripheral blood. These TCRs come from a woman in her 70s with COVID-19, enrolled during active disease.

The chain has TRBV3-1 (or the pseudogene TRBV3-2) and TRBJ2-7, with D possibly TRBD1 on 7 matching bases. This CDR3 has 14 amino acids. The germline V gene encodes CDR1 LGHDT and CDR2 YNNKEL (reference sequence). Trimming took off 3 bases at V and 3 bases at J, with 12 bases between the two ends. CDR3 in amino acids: CASSQAGQHYEQYF. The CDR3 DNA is TGTGCCAGCAGCCAGGCGGGACAGCACTACGAGCAGTACTTC.

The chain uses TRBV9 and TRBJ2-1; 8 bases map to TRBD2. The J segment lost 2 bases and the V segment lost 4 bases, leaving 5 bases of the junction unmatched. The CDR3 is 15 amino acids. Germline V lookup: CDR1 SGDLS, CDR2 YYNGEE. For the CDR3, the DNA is TGTGCCAGCAGCTTCAGCGGGGGAACCTACAATGAGCAGTTCTTC. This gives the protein CASSFSGGTYNEQFF.

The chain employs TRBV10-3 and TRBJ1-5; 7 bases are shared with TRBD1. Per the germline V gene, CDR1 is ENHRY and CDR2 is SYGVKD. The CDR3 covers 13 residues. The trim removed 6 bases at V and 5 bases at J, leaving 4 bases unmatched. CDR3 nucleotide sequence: TGTGCCATCAGGGGGGACAGCGATCAGCCCCAGCATTTT. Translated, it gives CAIRGDSDQPQHF.

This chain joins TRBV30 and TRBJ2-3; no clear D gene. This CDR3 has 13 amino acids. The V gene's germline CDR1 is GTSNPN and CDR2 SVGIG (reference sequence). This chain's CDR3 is CAQNRASTDTQYF. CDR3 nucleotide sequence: TGTGCGCAAAATAGAGCTAGCACAGATACGCAGTATTTT.

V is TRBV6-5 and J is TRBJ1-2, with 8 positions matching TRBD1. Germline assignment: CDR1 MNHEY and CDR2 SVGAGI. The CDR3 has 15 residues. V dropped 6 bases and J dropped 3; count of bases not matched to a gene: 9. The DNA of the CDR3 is TGTGCCAGCAGACGAAACGACAGGGGAGACTATGGCTACACCTTC. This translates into CASRRNDRGDYGYTF.

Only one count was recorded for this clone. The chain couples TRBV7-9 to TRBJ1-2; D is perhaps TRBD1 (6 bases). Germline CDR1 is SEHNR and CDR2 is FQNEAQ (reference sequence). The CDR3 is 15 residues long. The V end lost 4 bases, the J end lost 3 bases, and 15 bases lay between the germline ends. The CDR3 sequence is CASSSGTPNDYGYTF. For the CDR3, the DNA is TGTGCCAGCAGCTCCGGGACACCGAATGACTATGGCTACACCTTC.

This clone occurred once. CDR3 sequence reads: CAWSVNAGPLHF. CDR3 sequence (DNA): TGTGCCTGGAGTGTAAATGCAGGACCCCTCCACTTT. The V gene is TRBV30, the J gene TRBJ1-6, with D hard to call. This CDR3 has 12 residues. V lost 0 bases and J lost 12, with 9 bases in between. Germline V gene data show CDR1 as GTSNPN and CDR2 as SVGIG (reference sequence).

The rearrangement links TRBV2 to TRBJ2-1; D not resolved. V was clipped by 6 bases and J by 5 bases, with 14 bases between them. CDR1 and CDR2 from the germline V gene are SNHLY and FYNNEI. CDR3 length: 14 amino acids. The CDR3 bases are TGTGCCAGCAGACGCACCACTATAAACAATGAGCAGTTCTTC. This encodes CASRRTTINNEQFF.

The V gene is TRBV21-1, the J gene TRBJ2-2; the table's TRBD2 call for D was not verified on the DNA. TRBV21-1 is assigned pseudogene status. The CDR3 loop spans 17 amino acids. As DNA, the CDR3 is TGTGCCAGCAGCAAAGAGGGGACTAGGGGAGTGACCGGGGAGCTGTTTTTT. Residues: CASSKEGTRGVTGELFF.

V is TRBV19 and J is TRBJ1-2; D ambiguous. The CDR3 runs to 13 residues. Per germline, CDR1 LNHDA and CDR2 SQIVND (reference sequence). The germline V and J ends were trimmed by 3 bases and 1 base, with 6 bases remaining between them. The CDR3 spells CASSIRSNYGYTF. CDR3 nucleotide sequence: TGTGCCAGTAGTATCCGGAGTAACTATGGCTACACCTTC.

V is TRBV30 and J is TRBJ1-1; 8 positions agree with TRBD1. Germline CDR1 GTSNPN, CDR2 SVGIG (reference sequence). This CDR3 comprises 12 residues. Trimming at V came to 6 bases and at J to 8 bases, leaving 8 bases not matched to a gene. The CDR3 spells CACADRAWEAFF. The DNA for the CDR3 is TGTGCCTGCGCGGACAGGGCGTGGGAAGCTTTCTTT.

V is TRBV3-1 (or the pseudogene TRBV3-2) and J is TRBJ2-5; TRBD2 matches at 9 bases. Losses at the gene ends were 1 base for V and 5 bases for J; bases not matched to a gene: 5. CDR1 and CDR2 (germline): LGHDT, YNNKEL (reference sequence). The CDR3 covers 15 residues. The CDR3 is CASSQVRGGVETQYF. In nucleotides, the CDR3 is TGTGCCAGCAGCCAAGTGCGGGGGGGGGTCGAGACCCAGTACTTC.

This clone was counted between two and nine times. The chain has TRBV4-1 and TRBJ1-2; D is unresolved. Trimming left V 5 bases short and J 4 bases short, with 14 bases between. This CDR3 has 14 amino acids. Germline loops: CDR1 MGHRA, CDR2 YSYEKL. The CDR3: CASSEASRRYGYTF. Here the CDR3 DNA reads TGCGCCAGCAGCGAGGCTTCAAGGCGCTATGGCTACACCTTC.

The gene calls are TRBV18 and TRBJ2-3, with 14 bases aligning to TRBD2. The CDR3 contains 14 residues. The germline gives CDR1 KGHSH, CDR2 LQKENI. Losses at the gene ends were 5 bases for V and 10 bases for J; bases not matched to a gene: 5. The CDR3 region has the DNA TGTGCCAGCTCATCCGGGACTAGCGGGGGTTCGCAGTATTTT. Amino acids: CASSSGTSGGSQYF.

The CDR3 nucleotides are TGCGCCAGCAGCGATAGGACAGGGGACGGGGAAAAACTGTTTTTT. Encoded protein: CASSDRTGDGEKLFF. The V call is TRBV5-1, the J call TRBJ1-4, with 9 bases that match TRBD1. The CDR3 contains 15 residues. V lost 4 bases to trimming and J lost 8 bases; unmatched junction nucleotides: 9. Per germline, CDR1 SGHRS and CDR2 YFSETQ.

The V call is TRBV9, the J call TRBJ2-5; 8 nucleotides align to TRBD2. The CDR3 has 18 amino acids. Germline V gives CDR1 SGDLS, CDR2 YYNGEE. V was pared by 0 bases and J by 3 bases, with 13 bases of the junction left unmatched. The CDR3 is CASSVAPIGGGQEETQYF. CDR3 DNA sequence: TGTGCCAGCAGCGTAGCTCCGATCGGCGGGGGGCAAGAAGAGACCCAGTACTTC.

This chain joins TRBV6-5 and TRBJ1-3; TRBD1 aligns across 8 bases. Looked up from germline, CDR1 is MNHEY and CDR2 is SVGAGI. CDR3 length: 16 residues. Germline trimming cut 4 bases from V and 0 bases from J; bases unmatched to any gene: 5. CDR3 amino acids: CASSSTTGGSGNTIYF. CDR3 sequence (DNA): TGTGCCAGCAGTTCAACTACAGGGGGCTCTGGAAACACCATATATTTT.

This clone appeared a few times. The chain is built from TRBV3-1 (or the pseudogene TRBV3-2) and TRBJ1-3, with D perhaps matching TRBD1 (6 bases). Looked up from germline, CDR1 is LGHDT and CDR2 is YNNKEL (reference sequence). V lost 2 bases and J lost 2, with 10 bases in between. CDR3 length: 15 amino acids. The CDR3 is CASSQRAGAGNTIYF. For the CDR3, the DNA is TGTGCCAGCAGCCAAAGGGCAGGGGCTGGAAACACCATATATTTT.

CDR3 protein: CASSEASGLGQPQHF. Here the CDR3 DNA reads TGTGCCAGCAGTGAAGCGTCGGGTTTGGGTCAGCCCCAGCATTTT. V is TRBV2 and J is TRBJ1-5; D remains ambiguous. Trimming took off 0 bases at V and 6 bases at J, with 12 bases between the two ends. Per germline, CDR1 SNHLY and CDR2 FYNNEI. The CDR3 length is 15 residues.

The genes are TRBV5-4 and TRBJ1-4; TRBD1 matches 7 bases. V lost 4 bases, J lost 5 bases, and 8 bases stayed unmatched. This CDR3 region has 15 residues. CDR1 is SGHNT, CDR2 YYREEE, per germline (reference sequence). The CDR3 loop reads CASSTQGQENEKLFF. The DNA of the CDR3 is TGTGCCAGCAGCACCCAAGGACAGGAAAATGAAAAACTGTTTTTT.

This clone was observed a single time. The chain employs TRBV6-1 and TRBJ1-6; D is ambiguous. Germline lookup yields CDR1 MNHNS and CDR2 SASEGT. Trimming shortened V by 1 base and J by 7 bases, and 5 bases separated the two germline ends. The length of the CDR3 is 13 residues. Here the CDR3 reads CASSEVTNSPLHF. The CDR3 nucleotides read TGTGCCAGCAGTGAAGTAACAAATTCACCCCTCCACTTT.

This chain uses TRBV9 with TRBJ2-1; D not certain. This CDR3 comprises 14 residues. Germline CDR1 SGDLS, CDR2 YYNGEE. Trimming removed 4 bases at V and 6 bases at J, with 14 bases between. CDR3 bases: TGTGCCAGCAGCCTTCTACTCACTCCCAATGAGCAGTTCTTC. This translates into CASSLLLTPNEQFF.